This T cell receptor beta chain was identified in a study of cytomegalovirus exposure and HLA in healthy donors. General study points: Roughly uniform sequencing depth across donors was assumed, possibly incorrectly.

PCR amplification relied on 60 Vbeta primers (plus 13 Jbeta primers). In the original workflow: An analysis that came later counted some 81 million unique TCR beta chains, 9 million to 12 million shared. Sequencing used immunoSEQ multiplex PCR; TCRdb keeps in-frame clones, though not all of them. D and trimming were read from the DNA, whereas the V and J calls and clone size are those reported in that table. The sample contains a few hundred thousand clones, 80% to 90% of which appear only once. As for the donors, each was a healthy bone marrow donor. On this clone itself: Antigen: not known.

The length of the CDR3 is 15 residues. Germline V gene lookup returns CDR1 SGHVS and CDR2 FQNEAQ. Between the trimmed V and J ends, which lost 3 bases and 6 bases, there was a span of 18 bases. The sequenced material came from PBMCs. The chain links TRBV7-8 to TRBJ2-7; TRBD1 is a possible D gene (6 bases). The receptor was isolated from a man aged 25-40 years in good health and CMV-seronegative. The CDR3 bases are TGTGCCAGCAGCTTGAGGGACACCACGTACAGCGAGCAGTACTTC. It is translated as CASSLRDTTYSEQYF.